This T cell receptor (beta chain) originates from a study of shared clonotypes between healthy human individuals. About the research overall: Contributing individuals were two females and a few males aged 18 to 49. Study observations and caveats: It was anticipated that sequencing depth would influence how many clonotypes donors shared.

For this clone: Its specificity is not known.

Roughly 33,000 T cell genomes, or approximately 200 ng DNA, went into the sorted-subset replicate PCRs. Some clones are missing from TCRdb's copy, which holds only in-frame ones; the method was immunoSEQ multiplex PCR. The table lists roughly 2.4 million clones, approximately 96% of them singletons. Per the germline V gene, CDR1 is PRHDT and CDR2 is FYEKMQ (reference sequence). The CDR3 has 13 amino acids. The ends were cut back, 9 bases at V and 3 bases at J, with 9 bases in the middle. This receptor was taken from a man between 18 and 29 years old in good health. The chain carries TRBV13 and TRBJ2-6; no reliable D call. Material for sequencing was naive CD4+ T cells sorted from blood. This sample's subset: CD45RA+ positively selected. CDR3 sequence reads: CASRVSGANVLTF. CDR3 sequence (DNA): TGTGCCAGTAGAGTCAGTGGGGCCAACGTCCTGACTTTC.